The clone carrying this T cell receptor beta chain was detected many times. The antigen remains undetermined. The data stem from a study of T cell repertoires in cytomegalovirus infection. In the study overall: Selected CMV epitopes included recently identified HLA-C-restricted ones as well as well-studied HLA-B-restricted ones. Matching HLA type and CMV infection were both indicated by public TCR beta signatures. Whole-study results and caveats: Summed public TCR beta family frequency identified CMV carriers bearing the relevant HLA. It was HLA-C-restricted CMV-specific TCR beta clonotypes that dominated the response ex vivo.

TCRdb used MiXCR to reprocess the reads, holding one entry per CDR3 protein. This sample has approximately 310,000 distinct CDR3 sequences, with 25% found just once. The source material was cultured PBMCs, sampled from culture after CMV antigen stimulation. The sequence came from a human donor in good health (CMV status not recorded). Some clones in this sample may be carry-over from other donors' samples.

The CDR3 nucleotides read TGTGCCAGCAGCTTAGCGCCGACCGGGAGCTCCTATAATTCACCCCTCCACTTT. Translated: CASSLAPTGSSYNSPLHF. The chain links TRBV11-1 to TRBJ1-6; D gene ambiguous. The CDR3 runs to 18 residues. Trimming took 0 bases from V and 0 from J, leaving 12 bases between them. The germline CDR1 and CDR2 sequences are SGHAT and FQDESV (reference sequence).